This TCR beta chain is drawn from a study of blood T cell repertoires in COVID-19. In the original processing: It was from reference gene primer amplification that nucleated cell counts were estimated. The data were produced by immunoSEQ multiplex PCR, yet TCRdb's version contains in-frame clones alone and is incomplete. V and J calls and clone size are given by that table; D and trimming were obtained from the DNA. Seen here are around 280,000 clones, 90% observed once, and the top ten hold about 1.7%. The TCR was taken from a woman under 30 with acute COVID-19. The source material was PBMCs or T cells enriched from blood (not recorded which).

CDR3 in amino acids: CATSRGRTGYQPQHF. As DNA, the CDR3 is TGTGCCACCAGCAGAGGGCGGACAGGGTATCAGCCCCAGCATTTT. This chain uses TRBV15 with TRBJ1-5; 8 nucleotides agree with TRBD1. V was pared by 1 base and J by 5 bases, with 4 bases of the junction left unmatched. CDR1 and CDR2 from the germline V gene are LNHNV and YYDKDF (reference sequence). The CDR3 covers 15 residues.